Here is one T cell receptor beta chain with its context. The antigen is undetermined. Unique molecular identifiers were incorporated during preparation of the TCRbeta library. TCRdb itself ran the PCR reads through MiXCR, one entry per CDR3 protein. The data contain fewer than 550,000 distinct CDR3 sequences, approximately 10% of them singletons. This entry is derived from a study of T-cell reconstitution after alpha-beta-depleted transplantation in children. Study-wide findings and caveats: Several patients had high TCRbeta diversity at day 60; it came from surviving recipient T cells and thymic progenitors. It was reported that alpha-beta T cells came from several hundred expanded graft clones (about two months after transplant).

CDR1 is SQVTM and CDR2 is ANQGSEA in the germline V gene. This CDR3 region has 13 residues. After removal of 7 bases from V and 7 bases from J, the junction contained 6 bases not matched to a gene. The TCR comes from a child aged 2-15 years with inherited bone marrow failure, due to receive a stem cell transplant. Sequenced here: PBMCs, sampled before TCRalphabeta/CD19-depleted stem cell transplant. The chain joins TRBV29-1 to TRBJ2-2, with 10 bases identical to TRBD1. For the CDR3, the DNA is TGCAGCGGAGGACAGGGGGATGTCGGGGAGCTGTTTTTT. As protein: CSGGQGDVGELFF.